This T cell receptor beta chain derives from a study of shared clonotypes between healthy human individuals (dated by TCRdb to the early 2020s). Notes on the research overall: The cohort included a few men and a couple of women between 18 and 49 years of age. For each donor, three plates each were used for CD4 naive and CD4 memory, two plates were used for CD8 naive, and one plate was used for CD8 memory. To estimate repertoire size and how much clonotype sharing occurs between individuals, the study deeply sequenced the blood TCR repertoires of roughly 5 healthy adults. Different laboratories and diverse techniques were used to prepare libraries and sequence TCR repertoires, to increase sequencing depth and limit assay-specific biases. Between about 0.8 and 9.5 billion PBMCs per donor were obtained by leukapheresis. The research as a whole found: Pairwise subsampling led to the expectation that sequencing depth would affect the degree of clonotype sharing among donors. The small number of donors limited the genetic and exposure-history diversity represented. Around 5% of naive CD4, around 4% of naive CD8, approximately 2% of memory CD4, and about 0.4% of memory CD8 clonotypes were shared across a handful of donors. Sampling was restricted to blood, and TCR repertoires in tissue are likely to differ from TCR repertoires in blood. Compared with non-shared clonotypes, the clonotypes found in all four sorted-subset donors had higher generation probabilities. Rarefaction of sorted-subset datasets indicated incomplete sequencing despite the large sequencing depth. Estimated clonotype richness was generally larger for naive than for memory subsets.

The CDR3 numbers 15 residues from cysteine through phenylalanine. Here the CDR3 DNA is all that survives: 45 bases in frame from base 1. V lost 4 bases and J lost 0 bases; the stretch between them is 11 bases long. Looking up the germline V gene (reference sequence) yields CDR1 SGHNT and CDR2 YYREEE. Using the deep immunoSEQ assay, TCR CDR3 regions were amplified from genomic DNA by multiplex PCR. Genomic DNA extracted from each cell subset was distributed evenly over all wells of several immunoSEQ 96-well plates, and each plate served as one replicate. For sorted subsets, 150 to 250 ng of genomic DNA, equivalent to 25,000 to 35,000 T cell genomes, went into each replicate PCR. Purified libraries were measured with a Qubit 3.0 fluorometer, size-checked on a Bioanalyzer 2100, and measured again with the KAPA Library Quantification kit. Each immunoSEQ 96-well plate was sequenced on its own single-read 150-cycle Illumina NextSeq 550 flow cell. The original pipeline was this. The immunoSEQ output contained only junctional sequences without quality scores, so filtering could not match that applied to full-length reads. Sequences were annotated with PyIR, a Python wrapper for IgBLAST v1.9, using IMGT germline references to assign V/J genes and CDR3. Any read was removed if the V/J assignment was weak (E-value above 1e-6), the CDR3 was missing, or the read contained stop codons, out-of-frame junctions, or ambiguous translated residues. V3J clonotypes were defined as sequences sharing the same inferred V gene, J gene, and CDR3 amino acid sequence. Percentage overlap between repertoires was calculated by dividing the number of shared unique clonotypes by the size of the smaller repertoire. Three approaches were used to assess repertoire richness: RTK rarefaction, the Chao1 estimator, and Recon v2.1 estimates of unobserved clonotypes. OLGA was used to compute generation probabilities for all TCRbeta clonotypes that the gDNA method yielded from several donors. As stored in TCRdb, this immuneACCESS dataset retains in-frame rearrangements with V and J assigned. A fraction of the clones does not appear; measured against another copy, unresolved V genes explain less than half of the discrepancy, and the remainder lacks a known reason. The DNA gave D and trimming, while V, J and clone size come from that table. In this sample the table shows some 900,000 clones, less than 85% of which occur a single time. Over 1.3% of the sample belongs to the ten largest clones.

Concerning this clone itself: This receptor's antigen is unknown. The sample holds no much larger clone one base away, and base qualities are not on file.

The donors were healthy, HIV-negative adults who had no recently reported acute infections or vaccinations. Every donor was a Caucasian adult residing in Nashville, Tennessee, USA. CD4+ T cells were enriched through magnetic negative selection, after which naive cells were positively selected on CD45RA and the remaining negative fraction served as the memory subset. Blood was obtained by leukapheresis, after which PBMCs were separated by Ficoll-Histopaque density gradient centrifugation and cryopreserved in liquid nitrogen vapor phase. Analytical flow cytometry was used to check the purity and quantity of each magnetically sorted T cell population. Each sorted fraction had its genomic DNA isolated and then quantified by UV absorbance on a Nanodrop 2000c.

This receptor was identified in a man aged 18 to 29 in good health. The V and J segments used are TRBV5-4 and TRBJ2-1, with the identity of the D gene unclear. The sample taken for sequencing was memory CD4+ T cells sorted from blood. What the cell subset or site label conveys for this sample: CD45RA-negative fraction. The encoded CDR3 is CASSEPGPSYNEQFF. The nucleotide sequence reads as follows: TGTGCCAGCAGCGAACCGGGCCCCTCCTACAATGAGCAGTTCTTC.